Listed below are T cell receptor beta chains from one sample, sequenced in a study of blood T cell repertoires in COVID-19. Sequenced by immunoSEQ multiplex PCR; TCRdb stores in-frame clones only, minus some. The table has more than 140,000 clones, just over 85% seen once. The sequencing sample was made of peripheral blood. Receptors were obtained from a woman aged 55-69 years with acute or convalescent COVID-19. The CDR3 runs from the conserved cysteine through the conserved F or W. D genes are given only for firm matches.

J gene	D gene	V gene	CDR3 protein
TRBJ1-5	NA	TRBV2	CASSEIAYNQPQHF
TRBJ2-5	NA	TRBV7-2	CASSSEETQYF
TRBJ2-1	TRBD2	TRBV3-1/TRBV3-2	CASSQRRGGETNEQFF
TRBJ2-2	TRBD1	TRBV18	CASSPPRQGYTGELFF
TRBJ1-5	TRBD1	TRBV10-3	CAISEGTGRSNQPQHF
TRBJ2-1	NA	TRBV9	CASSVAGDYNEQFF
TRBJ1-6	NA	TRBV30	CARSGGQGNSPLHF
TRBJ1-2	NA	TRBV7-2	CASSLNPGRTSPNGYTF
TRBJ1-2	NA	TRBV7-6	CASSLGVAQVTNYGYTF
TRBJ2-1	TRBD2	TRBV9	CASSVESSGGHEQFF
TRBJ2-7	NA	TRBV21-1	CASSQDRGNSYEQYF
TRBJ1-1	TRBD1	TRBV4-2	CASSLGQMNTEAFF
TRBJ2-3	NA	TRBV6-5	CASSYRRVTDTQYF
TRBJ2-2	NA	TRBV3-1/TRBV3-2	CASSPITDSLFTGELFF
TRBJ1-1	NA	TRBV7-9	CASSARGGVMNTEAFF
TRBJ1-2	TRBD1	TRBV6-5	CASKRQGDDYGYTF
TRBJ1-2	NA	TRBV7-2	CATQDTDYGYTF
TRBJ2-1	NA	TRBV5-1	CASSLRTRSNEQFF
TRBJ2-7	NA	TRBV2	CASSVGGGYEQYF
TRBJ2-5	NA	TRBV5-1	CASSRGQPQETQYF